This T cell receptor beta chain was retrieved from a study of radiation and T cells in renal cell carcinoma. Study information: Nephrectomy followed 15 Gy stereotactic body radiation by 4 weeks. Notes on the study in general: Baseline intratumoral clonotype presence is unknown without pretreatment biopsies.

This table comes from immunoSEQ multiplex PCR, and its TCRdb copy is limited to in-frame clones, with some not included. The profile shows 20,000 to 25,000 clones, 80% of them singletons. With regard to this clone: What it binds is not known.

V shed 3 bases and J shed 8 bases, with 13 bases lying between them. The CDR3 sequence is 13 residues long. Germline assignment: CDR1 SGHTA and CDR2 FQGNSA. As to time point: baseline pretreatment blood. Treatment noted: 15 Gy SBRT to primary tumor, nephrectomy 4 weeks later. After SBRT, blood was collected at 2 and 4 weeks, plus baseline. The tumor was a clear cell renal cell carcinoma. The chain couples TRBV7-2 to TRBJ1-2; D perhaps matches TRBD1 (6 bases). Sequencing was performed on blood, taken from a patient whose treatment included radiotherapy and nephrectomy. This clonotype was sampled from a man between 60 and 75 years old with renal cell carcinoma. The CDR3: CASSFWGGQGYTF. CDR3 in DNA: TGTGCCAGCAGCTTTTGGGGGGGCCAGGGCTACACCTTC.